This entry lists 29 T cell receptor beta chains sequenced from one sample in a study of T cells in localized non-small cell lung cancer. Profiled with immunoSEQ multiplex PCR; TCRdb holds only in-frame clones, not every one. The data contain some 35,000 clones, 90% to 95% of them seen just once; the ten biggest clones take up approximately 7%. The sequencing used peripheral blood, collected before any cancer treatment. Receptors were obtained from a female donor older than 55 with stage I lung adenocarcinoma.

The sample holds one count of this clone. The chain recombines TRBV5-1 with TRBJ2-6; D remains ambiguous. The V end lost 0 bases, the J end lost 2 bases, and 6 bases lay between the germline ends. CDR1 and CDR2 from the germline V gene are SGHRS and YFSETQ. This CDR3 spans 15 amino acids. The CDR3 spells CASSLGVTGANVLTF. The DNA for the CDR3 is TGCGCCAGCAGCTTGGGTGTAACTGGGGCCAACGTCCTGACTTTC.

The chain recombines TRBV7-6 with TRBJ2-1, with a possible D match to TRBD2 (6 bases). V shed 3 bases and J shed 6 bases, with 18 bases lying between them. This CDR3 has 16 residues. Per the germline V gene, CDR1 is SGHVS and CDR2 is FNYEAQ. CDR3 in amino acids: CASSFHRGSYVNEQFF. CDR3 coding DNA: TGTGCCAGCAGCTTCCATCGGGGGAGTTACGTCAATGAGCAGTTCTTC.

Here the CDR3 reads CASSSGQGRYEQYF. The CDR3 coding sequence is TGTGCCAGCAGCTCGGGACAGGGCAGGTACGAGCAGTACTTC. This chain connects TRBV7-2 to TRBJ2-7; TRBD1 matches 9 bases. V shed 4 bases, J shed 4 bases, and the junction held 5 bases outside the gene matches. The CDR3 runs 14 residues. CDR1 SGHTA and CDR2 FQGNSA come from the germline V gene.

The sample holds one count of this clone. The V and J genes are TRBV6-4 and TRBJ2-1, with 10 nucleotides matching TRBD2. Germline CDR1 MRHNA, CDR2 SNTAGT. J gave up 2 bases and V 3 bases, and 1 base lay outside the gene matches. This CDR3 is 15 amino acids long. The CDR3 DNA reads as TGTGCCAGCAGTGAAGCGGGGGGGACCTACAATGAGCAGTTCTTC. This sequence encodes CASSEAGGTYNEQFF.

This clone showed up just once. The chain employs TRBV5-4 and TRBJ2-4; D is possibly TRBD1 (6 bases). The CDR3 contains 14 residues. Trimming pared 2 bases from V and 0 bases from J, leaving 6 bases between. Germline V gives CDR1 SGHNT, CDR2 YYREEE (reference sequence). CDR3 sequence: CASSLQGAKNIQYF. CDR3 sequence (DNA): TGTGCCAGCAGCTTACAGGGAGCCAAAAACATTCAGTACTTC.

Of note for this clone: One end of the junction does not line up with germline, which may come from a read error. V is TRBV5-3 and J is TRBJ1-3; TRBD1 might be the D (6 bases). TRBV5-3 is filed as an ORF, its function uncertain. This CDR3 is built from 14 residues. The CDR3 bases are TGTGCCAGAAGGCCTATTTGGGAGGGGGGCCTTATCGGGTTT. This translates into CARRPIWEGGLIGF.

This sequence joins TRBV5-1 and TRBJ1-4, with a tentative D call TRBD1 (5 bases). The CDR3 runs 15 residues. V dropped 4 bases and J dropped 4 bases, with 14 bases sitting between them. Germline values: CDR1 SGHRS, CDR2 YFSETQ. The CDR3 DNA reads TGCGCCAGCAGCCCATCAGGGAGAATTAATGAAAAACTGTTTTTT. It yields the protein CASSPSGRINEKLFF. The full variable domain, completed using reference TRBV5-1 and TRBJ1-4, is KAGVTQTPRYLIKTRGQQVTLSCSPISGHRSVSWYQQTPGQGLQFLFEYFSETQRNKGNFPGRFSGRQFSNSRSEMNVSTLELGDSALYLCASSPSGRINEKLFFGSGTQLSVL.

This clone appeared once. The V call is TRBV4-2, the J call TRBJ2-2; tentative D call: TRBD1 (5 bases). Deletions cut 5 bases from V and 3 bases from J, with 13 bases between. Germline loops: CDR1 LGHNA, CDR2 YNFKEQ. CDR3 size: 15 residues. CDR3 residues: CASSGWARDTGELFF. The CDR3 DNA sequence: TGTGCCAGCAGCGGGTGGGCCAGGGACACCGGGGAGCTGTTTTTT.

This chain connects TRBV7-9 to TRBJ1-5; D possibly corresponds to TRBD1 (6 bases). The V and J ends lost 0 bases and 1 base respectively, with 19 bases between them. The germline CDR1 and CDR2 sequences are SEHNR and FQNEAQ (reference sequence). CDR3 length: 19 residues. In DNA, the CDR3 is TGTGCCAGCAGCTTAGCCCCCTGGGGAAGGGGGGAAAGCAATCAGCCCCAGCATTTT. Protein: CASSLAPWGRGESNQPQHF.

The V gene is TRBV6-1, the J gene TRBJ1-6; the D is unclear. CDR1 is MNHNS and CDR2 is SASEGT in the germline V gene. Trimming pared 6 bases from V and 0 bases from J, leaving 6 bases between. The CDR3 extends over 14 amino acids. Here the CDR3 reads CASRVSSYNSPLHF. In DNA form, the CDR3 reads TGTGCCAGCAGGGTTAGCTCCTATAATTCACCCCTCCACTTT.

V and J are TRBV5-1 and TRBJ2-3; 8 bases fit TRBD1. The V and J ends lost 4 bases and 3 bases, in that order; junction bases with no gene match: 7. The germline V gene has CDR1 SGHRS and CDR2 YFSETQ. The CDR3 runs 15 residues. CDR3 protein: CASSLVQGETDTQYF. For the CDR3, the DNA is TGCGCCAGCAGCCTAGTACAGGGGGAAACAGATACGCAGTATTTT.

The chain links TRBV15 to TRBJ1-5, with TRBD1 as a possible D gene (5 bases). Trimming pared 8 bases from V and 0 bases from J, leaving 17 bases between. CDR1 LNHNV and CDR2 YYDKDF come from the germline V gene (reference sequence). This CDR3 spans 16 amino acids. The CDR3 bases are TGTGCCACCGACGGAGGGGTTGCGCGTAGCAATCAGCCCCAGCATTTT. Protein product: CATDGGVARSNQPQHF. The whole variable domain, filled in from reference TRBV15 and TRBJ1-5, reads DAMVIQNPRYQVTQFGKPVTLSCSQTLNHNVMYWYQQKSSQAPKLLFHYYDKDFNNEADTPDNFQSRRPNTSFCFLDIRSPGLGDTAMYLCATDGGVARSNQPQHFGDGTRLSIL.

This sequence joins TRBV28 and TRBJ1-4; D might be TRBD1 (5 bases). This CDR3 spans 14 amino acids. Germline CDR1 and CDR2: MDHEN and SYDVKM. Trimming stripped 7 bases from V and 4 bases from J, with 13 bases between. Here the CDR3 DNA reads TGTGCCAGCAAGTGGGCCGGGGGTAATGAAAAACTGTTTTTT. Its translation is CASKWAGGNEKLFF.

The gene calls are TRBV6-4 and TRBJ1-6; D may be TRBD1 (6 bases). The ends were cut back, 6 bases at V and 5 bases at J, with 17 bases in the middle. Germline CDR1 reads MRHNA; CDR2 reads SNTAGT. The CDR3 is 16 residues long. The CDR3 protein is CASRNRASTNNSPLHF. DNA of the CDR3: TGTGCCAGCAGGAACAGGGCTAGCACCAATAATTCACCCCTCCACTTT.

The J gene is TRBJ1-2, the V gene TRBV10-3, with TRBD1 identical over 10 bases. The CDR3 totals 14 residues. Germline CDR1 is ENHRY and CDR2 is SYGVKD. V trimming: 3 bases; J trimming: 7 bases; junction bases outside the gene matches: 5. CDR3 sequence (DNA): TGTGCCATCAGTGAAGGCTGGGACAGGGGTGGCTACACCTTC. Amino acid sequence: CAISEGWDRGGYTF.

This rearrangement joins TRBV27 to TRBJ1-6, with D hard to call. The CDR3 has 14 residues. In germline, CDR1 is MNHEY, CDR2 SMNVEV (reference sequence). Trimming stripped 3 bases from V and 5 bases from J, with 8 bases between. The CDR3 loop is CASSLTADNSPLHF. The CDR3 nucleotides are TGTGCCAGCAGTTTGACGGCGGATAATTCACCCCTCCACTTT.

This chain links TRBV13 with TRBJ2-2; 9 nucleotides line up with TRBD1. Germline trimming cut 4 bases from V and 0 bases from J; bases unmatched to any gene: 15. Germline CDR1 is PRHDT and CDR2 is FYEKMQ (reference sequence). There are 20 residues in the CDR3. CDR3 sequence (DNA): TGTGCCAGCAGCTCGACCAGAACAGGGGGCCCTATCGCGAACACCGGGGAGCTGTTTTTT. Its protein product is CASSSTRTGGPIANTGELFF.

V gene TRBV2 combines with J gene TRBJ2-7; tentative D call: TRBD2 (5 bases). There are 13 residues in the CDR3. Per the germline V gene, CDR1 is SNHLY and CDR2 is FYNNEI. Trimming stripped 9 bases from V and 0 bases from J, with 12 bases between. In DNA form, the CDR3 reads TGTGCCAGACAAAGTACTAGCTCCTACGAGCAGTACTTC. It codes for CARQSTSSYEQYF.

This clone was picked up one time. This chain joins TRBV7-8 and TRBJ1-2; D is ambiguous. The CDR3 covers 15 residues. CDR1 is SGHVS, CDR2 FQNEAQ, per germline. V lost 1 base, J lost 2 bases, and 11 bases lay in between. CDR3 bases: TGTGCCAGCAGCTTAGTCCAGGCTGCCAACTATGGCTACACCTTC. This gives the protein CASSLVQAANYGYTF. Supplemented by reference TRBV7-8 and TRBJ1-2, the full variable domain reads GAGVSQSPRYKVAKRGQDVALRCDPISGHVSLFWYQQALGQGPEFLTYFQNEAQLDKSGLPSDRFFAERPEGSVSTLKIQRTQQEDSAVYLCASSLVQAANYGYTFGSGTRLTVV.

This chain uses TRBV4-1 with TRBJ2-2; possible D gene TRBD1, 6 bases. V was clipped by 4 bases and J by 6 bases, with 18 bases between them. The length of the CDR3 is 16 residues. The germline gives CDR1 MGHRA, CDR2 YSYEKL. CDR3 residues: CASSPHRVRDPGELFF. CDR3 DNA: TGCGCCAGCAGCCCTCACAGGGTTAGGGACCCCGGGGAGCTGTTTTTT.

V gene TRBV5-1 combines with J gene TRBJ2-3, with 7 bases lining up with TRBD2. With V trimmed by 0 bases and J by 0 bases, 10 bases remained unmatched. This CDR3 comprises 18 residues. Germline loops: CDR1 SGHRS, CDR2 YFSETQ. The CDR3 nucleotides read TGCGCCAGCAGCTTGGAGGGAGGATGGCGGGGGAGCACAGATACGCAGTATTTT. Its translation: CASSLEGGWRGSTDTQYF.

The CDR3 region has the DNA TGTGCCAGCAGCTTCCACGGCACAGATACGCAGTATTTT. Translating it yields CASSFHGTDTQYF. The gene calls are TRBV4-2 and TRBJ2-3; D is unresolved. Deletions cut 5 bases from V and 1 base from J, with 7 bases between. This CDR3 is built from 13 residues. The germline CDR1 and CDR2 sequences are LGHNA and YNFKEQ.

This sequence joins TRBV28 and TRBJ1-2, with a weak D call TRBD1 (6 bases). The length of the CDR3 is 14 residues. V was trimmed by 3 bases and J by 6 bases, leaving 14 bases between them. CDR1 and CDR2 (germline): MDHEN, SYDVKM. CDR3 protein: CASSFRDTSDGYTF. The CDR3, as DNA: TGTGCCAGCAGTTTTCGGGACACGAGTGATGGCTACACCTTC.

The gene calls are TRBV29-1 and TRBJ1-2; tentative D call: TRBD1 (6 bases). V was cut by 4 bases and J by 6 bases, with 18 bases left in between. The CDR3 runs 14 residues. Germline V gives CDR1 SQVTM, CDR2 ANQGSEA. DNA of the CDR3: TGCAGCGTTGTTGCTGGGGGCGCGTTCCATGGCTACACCTTC. Its protein product is CSVVAGGAFHGYTF.

This chain joins TRBV9 and TRBJ2-2; D might be TRBD2 (7 bases). The CDR3 length is 15 residues. Germline lookup yields CDR1 SGDLS and CDR2 YYNGEE. V was pared by 5 bases and J by 4 bases, with 15 bases between. CDR3 loop: CASSRAGAATGELFF. The DNA of the CDR3 is TGTGCCAGCAGTCGTGCGGGGGCGGCCACCGGGGAGCTGTTTTTT. The full variable domain, completed using reference TRBV9 and TRBJ2-2, is DSGVTQTPKHLITATGQRVTLRCSPRSGDLSVYWYQQSLDQGLQFLIQYYNGEERAKGNILERFSAQQFPDLHSELNLSSLELGDSALYFCASSRAGAATGELFFGEGSRLTVL.

The chain uses TRBV14 and TRBJ1-3; D unclear. The V gene lost 1 base and the J gene lost 0 bases, with 7 bases spanning the gap. Looked up from germline, CDR1 is SGHDN and CDR2 is FVKESK. CDR3 length: 15 residues. The CDR3 loop is CASSQAGSSGNTIYF. CDR3 nucleotides: TGTGCCAGCAGCCAAGCGGGGTCCTCTGGAAACACCATATATTTT.

The V gene is TRBV28, the J gene TRBJ2-3; TRBD2 matches at 9 bases. Germline CDR1 MDHEN, CDR2 SYDVKM. The length of the CDR3 is 14 residues. The trim removed 6 bases at V and 6 bases at J, leaving 7 bases unmatched. CDR3 coding DNA: TGTGCCAGCAGCCGCGGGGGGGAGAGGGATACGCAGTATTTT. Amino acid sequence: CASSRGGERDTQYF. Full variable domain (remainder filled in from reference TRBV28 and TRBJ2-3): DVKVTQSSRYLVKRTGEKVFLECVQDMDHENMFWYRQDPGLGLRLIYFSYDVKMKEKGDIPEGYSVSREKKERFSLILESASTNQTSMYLCASSRGGERDTQYFGPGTRLTVL.

The genes are TRBV7-9 and TRBJ1-6, with D unclear. V lost 5 bases and J 9 bases, leaving 20 bases between the germline ends. Germline V gene data show CDR1 as SEHNR and CDR2 as FQNEAQ (reference sequence). The CDR3 is 16 residues long. CDR3 loop: CASSEMEVRAGSPLHF. The CDR3 nucleotides are TGTGCCAGCAGCGAAATGGAGGTCAGAGCTGGTTCACCCCTCCACTTT.

The chain joins TRBV6-6 to TRBJ1-2; no reliable D call. The CDR3 is 15 residues long. V was pared by 0 bases and J by 7 bases, with 15 bases between. The V gene's germline CDR1 is MNHNY and CDR2 SVGAGI (reference sequence). CDR3 in DNA: TGTGCCAGCAGTTACTCGTTAGCAGGCGGCAGTGGCTACACCTTC. This gives the protein CASSYSLAGGSGYTF.